The rows below give T cell receptor beta chains drawn from one sample of a study of blood T cell repertoires in COVID-19. Generated by immunoSEQ multiplex PCR, the TCRdb table keeps only in-frame clones and is missing some. The sample shows 200,000 or so clones, around four fifths of them seen only once. What was sequenced was peripheral blood. These receptors were taken from a man aged 55 to 70 with COVID-19, enrolled during active disease. CDR3s include the opening cysteine and the closing phenylalanine or tryptophan. A D gene is named only where the DNA matches it firmly. The size of a clone is reported for some rows only, either as once, few or many, or as a class for expanded clones.

j_call: TRBJ1-2
v_call: TRBV29-1
clone_size: -
d_call: -
cdr3_aa: CSVGRVGYGYTF
cdr3_nt: TGCAGCGTCGGCAGGGTCGGCTATGGCTACACCTTC

j_call: TRBJ1-5
v_call: TRBV18
clone_size: -
d_call: -
cdr3_aa: CASSPLGQNQPQHF
cdr3_nt: TGTGCCAGCTCACCACTAGGACAGAATCAGCCCCAGCATTTT

j_call: TRBJ1-6
v_call: TRBV7-6
clone_size: once
d_call: -
cdr3_aa: CASSIQGRSPLHF
cdr3_nt: TGTGCCAGCAGTATTCAGGGAAGGTCACCCCTCCACTTT

j_call: TRBJ1-4
v_call: TRBV9
clone_size: -
d_call: -
cdr3_aa: CASSVGGATNEKLFF
cdr3_nt: TGTGCCAGCAGCGTAGGAGGTGCAACTAATGAAAAACTGTTTTTT

j_call: TRBJ1-6
v_call: TRBV12-3/TRBV12-4
clone_size: -
d_call: -
cdr3_aa: CASSFGGSRSLHF
cdr3_nt: TGTGCCAGCAGTTTCGGGGGGTCCAGGTCCCTCCACTTT

j_call: TRBJ2-2
v_call: TRBV6-6
clone_size: -
d_call: -
cdr3_aa: CASHSRESYTGELFF
cdr3_nt: TGTGCCAGCCATTCCCGGGAGTCTTACACCGGGGAGCTGTTTTTT

j_call: TRBJ2-5
v_call: TRBV2
clone_size: few
d_call: TRBD2
cdr3_aa: CASSGGSPREGQYF
cdr3_nt: TGTGCCAGCAGCGGGGGCTCACCCCGGGAGGGCCAGTACTTC

j_call: TRBJ1-5
v_call: TRBV5-3
clone_size: -
d_call: TRBD1
cdr3_aa: CARSPGIDRGPYQPQHF
cdr3_nt: TGTGCCAGAAGCCCAGGGATAGACAGGGGTCCTTATCAGCCCCAGCATTTT

j_call: TRBJ2-7
v_call: TRBV19
clone_size: -
d_call: TRBD2
cdr3_aa: CASSQGLAGVGQYF
cdr3_nt: TGTGCCAGTAGCCAGGGACTAGCGGGAGTCGGGCAGTACTTC

j_call: TRBJ1-1
v_call: TRBV7-2
clone_size: few
d_call: -
cdr3_aa: CASSPTAGQGEAFF
cdr3_nt: TGTGCCAGCAGCCCCACCGCAGGTCAGGGTGAAGCTTTCTTT

j_call: TRBJ1-4
v_call: TRBV6-2/TRBV6-3
clone_size: -
d_call: -
cdr3_aa: CASSPHTLGGTTNEKLFF
cdr3_nt: TGTGCCAGCAGCCCTCACACTCTAGGAGGTACAACTAATGAAAAACTGTTTTTT

j_call: TRBJ2-7
v_call: TRBV5-1
clone_size: -
d_call: -
cdr3_aa: CASSLASRGENEQYF
cdr3_nt: TGCGCCAGCAGCTTGGCGTCCAGGGGTGAGAACGAGCAGTACTTC

j_call: TRBJ1-1
v_call: TRBV2
clone_size: once
d_call: -
cdr3_aa: CASSDRVNTEAFF
cdr3_nt: TGTGCCAGCAGTGACAGGGTGAACACTGAAGCTTTCTTT

j_call: TRBJ1-2
v_call: TRBV6-5
clone_size: once
d_call: TRBD1
cdr3_aa: CASTSPQGGYGYTF
cdr3_nt: TGTGCCAGCACCTCCCCCCAGGGGGGCTATGGCTACACCTTC

j_call: TRBJ1-1
v_call: TRBV4-2
clone_size: -
d_call: TRBD1
cdr3_aa: CASLSTGANTEAFF
cdr3_nt: TGTGCCAGCTTATCAACAGGGGCGAACACTGAAGCTTTCTTT

j_call: TRBJ2-7
v_call: TRBV28
clone_size: once
d_call: TRBD1
cdr3_aa: CASSAPDRYEQYF
cdr3_nt: TGTGCCAGCAGTGCCCCGGACAGGTACGAGCAGTACTTC

j_call: TRBJ2-1
v_call: TRBV29-1
clone_size: once
d_call: -
cdr3_aa: CSVGGRLVSSYNEQFF
cdr3_nt: TGCAGCGTTGGTGGGAGATTAGTCTCCTCCTACAATGAGCAGTTCTTC

j_call: TRBJ1-1
v_call: TRBV19
clone_size: -
d_call: -
cdr3_aa: CASIAGRGTEAFF
cdr3_nt: TGTGCCAGTATCGCCGGGAGGGGGACTGAAGCTTTCTTT

j_call: TRBJ1-5
v_call: TRBV19
clone_size: -
d_call: -
cdr3_aa: CASSMVSGVAGNQPQHF
cdr3_nt: TGTGCCAGTAGTATGGTGAGCGGTGTAGCGGGCAATCAGCCCCAGCATTTT

j_call: TRBJ1-5
v_call: TRBV28
clone_size: -
d_call: TRBD1
cdr3_aa: CASSSPGGFGQPQHF
cdr3_nt: TGTGCCAGCAGTTCCCCAGGGGGCTTTGGACAGCCCCAGCATTTT

j_call: TRBJ2-5
v_call: TRBV20-1
clone_size: -
d_call: TRBD1
cdr3_aa: CSAVGGNSQYF
cdr3_nt: TGCAGTGCTGTAGGGGGCAATAGCCAGTACTTC

j_call: TRBJ2-7
v_call: TRBV10-3
clone_size: -
d_call: TRBD1
cdr3_aa: CAISDSARQGYEQYF
cdr3_nt: TGTGCCATCAGTGATTCGGCGAGACAGGGCTACGAGCAGTACTTC

j_call: TRBJ1-1
v_call: TRBV18
clone_size: -
d_call: TRBD1
cdr3_aa: CASSPGQGGWNTEAFF
cdr3_nt: TGTGCCAGCTCTCCGGGACAGGGCGGGTGGAACACTGAAGCTTTCTTT

j_call: TRBJ1-5
v_call: TRBV7-9
clone_size: -
d_call: -
cdr3_aa: CASSHGGVGYSNQPQHF
cdr3_nt: TGTGCCAGCAGCCACGGAGGGGTGGGGTATAGCAATCAGCCCCAGCATTTT

j_call: TRBJ1-1
v_call: TRBV11-3
clone_size: -
d_call: -
cdr3_aa: CASSLVRGTEAFF
cdr3_nt: TGTGCCAGCAGCTTAGTAAGGGGCACTGAAGCTTTCTTT

j_call: TRBJ2-7
v_call: TRBV6-6
clone_size: -
d_call: -
cdr3_aa: CASTLGLPPTYEQYF
cdr3_nt: TGTGCCAGCACCCTTGGCCTCCCACCAACCTACGAGCAGTACTTC

j_call: TRBJ2-3
v_call: TRBV5-1
clone_size: -
d_call: TRBD2
cdr3_aa: CASSPGGTTTGDTQYF
cdr3_nt: TGCGCCAGCAGCCCGGGCGGGACTACCACAGGAGATACGCAGTATTTT

j_call: TRBJ2-1
v_call: TRBV28
clone_size: once
d_call: -
cdr3_aa: CASSLQGGGYNEQFF
cdr3_nt: TGTGCCAGCAGTTTGCAGGGGGGCGGCTATAATGAGCAGTTCTTC

j_call: TRBJ1-3
v_call: TRBV9
clone_size: -
d_call: TRBD1
cdr3_aa: CASSVEGARGNTIYF
cdr3_nt: TGTGCCAGCAGCGTAGAGGGGGCGAGGGGAAACACCATATATTTT

j_call: TRBJ1-2
v_call: TRBV18
clone_size: -
d_call: -
cdr3_aa: CASSPGQGNFGYTF
cdr3_nt: TGTGCCAGCTCACCAGGCCAGGGGAACTTTGGCTACACCTTC

j_call: TRBJ2-7
v_call: TRBV5-1
clone_size: few
d_call: -
cdr3_aa: CASSLFQGSYEQYF
cdr3_nt: TGCGCCAGCAGCTTGTTTCAGGGCTCCTACGAGCAGTACTTC

j_call: TRBJ2-1
v_call: TRBV5-1
clone_size: -
d_call: TRBD2
cdr3_aa: CASSLRLAEYNEQFF
cdr3_nt: TGCGCCAGCAGCTTAAGACTAGCGGAGTACAATGAGCAGTTCTTC

j_call: TRBJ2-7
v_call: TRBV14
clone_size: once
d_call: -
cdr3_aa: CASSPGGFSYEQYF
cdr3_nt: TGTGCCAGCAGTCCCGGGGGATTCTCCTACGAGCAGTACTTC

j_call: TRBJ2-7
v_call: TRBV15
clone_size: once
d_call: TRBD1
cdr3_aa: CATSRDRVGEQYF
cdr3_nt: TGTGCCACCAGCAGGGACAGGGTAGGAGAGCAGTACTTC

j_call: TRBJ1-4
v_call: TRBV12-5
clone_size: -
d_call: TRBD1
cdr3_aa: CASGLVVGGGEKLFF
cdr3_nt: TGTGCTAGTGGTTTGGTGGTAGGGGGCGGTGAAAAACTGTTTTTT

j_call: TRBJ2-3
v_call: TRBV11-2
clone_size: -
d_call: -
cdr3_aa: CASSLIPRRDSTDTQYF
cdr3_nt: TGTGCCAGCAGCTTAATCCCCAGGCGGGATAGCACAGATACGCAGTATTTT

j_call: TRBJ1-5
v_call: TRBV16
clone_size: -
d_call: -
cdr3_aa: CASSQRGRGGNQPQHF
cdr3_nt: TGTGCCAGCAGCCAACGAGGGCGGGGGGGCAATCAGCCCCAGCATTTT

j_call: TRBJ1-1
v_call: TRBV28
clone_size: -
d_call: -
cdr3_aa: CASSTLELGNTEAFF
cdr3_nt: TGTGCCAGCAGTACCTTGGAGCTCGGGAACACTGAAGCTTTCTTT

j_call: TRBJ2-5
v_call: TRBV7-2
clone_size: -
d_call: TRBD1
cdr3_aa: CASSPPTGWGETQYF
cdr3_nt: TGTGCCAGCAGCCCACCGACAGGGTGGGGGGAGACCCAGTACTTC

j_call: TRBJ2-1
v_call: TRBV5-1
clone_size: -
d_call: -
cdr3_aa: CASRQGRLNEQFF
cdr3_nt: TGCGCCAGCAGGCAGGGAAGACTCAATGAGCAGTTCTTC

j_call: TRBJ1-1
v_call: TRBV7-3
clone_size: -
d_call: TRBD1
cdr3_aa: CASSSQQGAEAFF
cdr3_nt: TGTGCCAGCAGCTCACAACAGGGGGCGGAAGCTTTCTTT

j_call: TRBJ2-5
v_call: TRBV7-2
clone_size: -
d_call: -
cdr3_aa: CASSLEGIQETQYF
cdr3_nt: TGTGCCAGCAGCTTAGAGGGGATCCAAGAGACCCAGTACTTC

j_call: TRBJ2-1
v_call: TRBV2
clone_size: -
d_call: -
cdr3_aa: CASSGLAAQKNEQFF
cdr3_nt: TGTGCCAGCAGTGGGCTTGCGGCCCAAAAGAATGAGCAGTTCTTC

j_call: TRBJ2-2
v_call: TRBV3-1/TRBV3-2
clone_size: once
d_call: TRBD2
cdr3_aa: CASSHTFLSGGPTFTGELFF
cdr3_nt: TGTGCCAGCAGCCATACCTTCCTTTCGGGGGGTCCTACTTTCACCGGGGAGCTGTTTTTT

j_call: TRBJ1-2
v_call: TRBV7-9
clone_size: -
d_call: -
cdr3_aa: CASSLGSRSYGYTF
cdr3_nt: TGTGCCAGCAGCTTAGGTAGCCGATCCTATGGCTACACCTTC

j_call: TRBJ2-7
v_call: TRBV7-9
clone_size: -
d_call: -
cdr3_aa: CASSFTGWSEQYF
cdr3_nt: TGTGCCAGCAGCTTTACAGGGTGGAGCGAGCAGTACTTC